This is a list of T cell receptor beta chains from one sample in a study of identical twins. TCRdb redid the calling of the 5' RACE reads with MiXCR, one entry per CDR3 protein. The table has 310,000 or so distinct CDR3 sequences, more than 6.5% seen once; the top ten hold approximately 2%. These records were also assigned to another study, of yellow fever vaccine responses in identical twins.

Source material: memory (CD45RO+) T cells sorted from blood. The receptors here all came from a young woman in good health. Each CDR3 is given with its conserved first and last residue. Each record gives: clone size, D gene, J gene, V gene, CDR3 protein, CDR3 DNA. A D gene is named only where the DNA matches it firmly. Not all rows give a size; the values are once, few, many and, for expanded clones, a class.

few TRBD1 TRBJ2-5 TRBV20-1 CSARPTGVETQYF TGCAGTGCTAGACCGACAGGGGTAGAGACCCAGTACTTC
- - TRBJ2-2 TRBV5-1 CASSQGGANAGELFF TGCGCCAGCAGCCAGGGGGGCGCAAACGCCGGGGAGCTGTTTTTT
few - TRBJ2-2 TRBV5-7 CASSLSRPTGELFF TGTGCCAGCAGCTTGTCCAGGCCTACCGGGGAGCTGTTTTTT
- - TRBJ2-3 TRBV3-1 CASSPPGGRGPDTQYF TGTGCCAGCAGCCCCCCGGGAGGGAGGGGGCCAGATACGCAGTATTTT
few TRBD2 TRBJ2-2 TRBV10-3 CAIRVTSGPNTGELFF TGTGCCATCAGGGTTACTAGCGGACCTAACACCGGGGAGCTGTTTTTT
few - TRBJ1-1 TRBV6-4 CASSKTLNTEAFF TGTGCCAGCAGTAAGACACTGAACACTGAAGCTTTCTTT
many - TRBJ1-1 TRBV29-1 CSVDKSDTEAFF TGCAGCGTTGATAAGAGCGACACTGAAGCTTTCTTT
many - TRBJ2-7 TRBV7-8 CASSLVWGPSPYEQYF TGTGCCAGCAGCTTAGTGTGGGGGCCCAGTCCCTACGAGCAGTACTTC
few TRBD2 TRBJ2-1 TRBV28 CASKPTGTSGGPSYEQFF TGTGCCAGCAAGCCCACCGGGACTAGCGGGGGGCCGTCCTATGAGCAGTTCTTC
many TRBD2 TRBJ2-1 TRBV15 CATSRSITGLANHEQFF TGTGCCACCAGCAGATCTATAACGGGACTAGCAAACCATGAGCAGTTCTTC
few TRBD2 TRBJ2-5 TRBV6-1 CAGGLLGTQYF TGTGCGGGGGGGTTACTAGGGACCCAGTACTTC
many - TRBJ2-1 TRBV19 CASSRDGESYNEQFF TGTGCCAGTAGTCGCGATGGGGAAAGTTACAATGAGCAGTTCTTC
few TRBD1 TRBJ2-3 TRBV7-9 CASSPRQGGADTQYF TGTGCCAGCAGCCCCAGACAGGGTGGGGCAGATACGCAGTATTTT
few TRBD1 TRBJ2-5 TRBV24-1 CATSDPRTGLQVETQYF TGTGCCACCAGTGATCCACGGACAGGGCTGCAGGTAGAGACCCAGTACTTC
- - TRBJ2-3 TRBV4-2 CASSQPRNRGNTDTQYF TGTGCCAGCAGCCAACCCCGGAACAGAGGAAACACAGATACGCAGTATTTT
few TRBD1 TRBJ2-3 TRBV5-1 CASSPPLATGADTQYF TGCGCCAGCAGCCCCCCGCTAGCCACAGGGGCAGATACGCAGTATTTT
many TRBD2 TRBJ2-3 TRBV5-1 CASRPLAYGTDTQYF TGCGCCAGCAGACCACTAGCGTACGGCACAGATACGCAGTATTTT
few - TRBJ1-2 TRBV6-4 CASSGDNNYGYTF TGTGCCAGCAGTGGGGACAACAACTATGGCTACACCTTC
few TRBD1 TRBJ2-5 TRBV10-3 CAIRGDRGEETQYF TGTGCCATCAGGGGGGACAGGGGGGAAGAGACCCAGTACTTC
few - TRBJ2-4 TRBV2 CASSRTEIAKNIQYF TGTGCCAGCAGTAGGACGGAAATAGCCAAAAACATTCAGTACTTC
many - TRBJ2-1 TRBV5-1 CASTLAPEYNEQFF TGCGCCAGCACCCTTGCACCAGAGTACAATGAGCAGTTCTTC
- - TRBJ2-2 TRBV3-1 CASSRTPGTGTTTGELFF TGTGCCAGCAGCCGCACGCCAGGAACCGGGACAACCACCGGGGAGCTGTTTTTT
many TRBD2 TRBJ2-5 TRBV3-1 CASSRVAGARSETQYF TGTGCCAGCAGCCGCGTAGCGGGAGCGAGGTCGGAGACCCAGTACTTC
many TRBD1 TRBJ1-3 TRBV18 CASSPPYRGGNTIYF TGTGCCAGCTCACCACCGTACAGGGGAGGAAACACCATATATTTT
- TRBD1 TRBJ2-3 TRBV9 CASSVTTGETDTQYF TGTGCCAGCAGCGTCACGACAGGGGAAACAGATACGCAGTATTTT
many TRBD2 TRBJ2-3 TRBV5-1 CASSFSSGKSTDTQYF TGCGCCAGCAGCTTTTCTAGCGGGAAGAGCACAGATACGCAGTATTTT
- - TRBJ1-3 TRBV3-1 CASSQSSALNDGNTIYF TGTGCCAGCAGCCAATCCTCGGCCCTGAACGATGGAAACACCATATATTTT
few - TRBJ1-1 TRBV10-2 CASRGADANTEAFF TGCGCCAGCAGGGGGGCAGATGCGAACACTGAAGCTTTCTTT
- - TRBJ1-5 TRBV5-6 CASSLGWLGNQPQHF TGTGCCAGCAGCTTGGGATGGTTAGGCAATCAGCCCCAGCATTTT
- - TRBJ2-6 TRBV9 CASSVGSSGANVLTF TGTGCCAGCAGCGTAGGCAGCTCTGGGGCCAACGTCCTGACTTTC
- - TRBJ2-1 TRBV29-1 CSVEDPDAVNAYNEQFF TGCAGCGTTGAAGACCCGGACGCCGTAAATGCCTACAATGAGCAGTTCTTC
- - TRBJ2-7 TRBV5-4 CASSIAPNYEQYF TGTGCCAGCAGTATTGCCCCAAACTACGAGCAGTACTTC
many - TRBJ1-1 TRBV11-2 CASSSLRVMNTEAFF TGTGCCAGCAGCTCACTCAGGGTCATGAACACTGAAGCTTTCTTT
many - TRBJ1-3 TRBV18 CASSQGSGNTIYF TGCGCCAGCAGCCAGGGATCTGGAAACACCATATATTTT
few - TRBJ2-3 TRBV3-1 CASSQGSSLDTQYF TGTGCCAGCAGCCAAGGGTCTAGTTTGGATACGCAGTATTTT
- TRBD2 TRBJ2-2 TRBV11-2 CASSFQAVGSGSSGTAGELFF TGTGCCAGCAGCTTTCAGGCCGTCGGTAGCGGGAGTAGTGGTACGGCCGGGGAGCTGTTTTTT
few - TRBJ2-6 TRBV5-5 CASSLTDSGANVLTF TGTGCCAGCAGTCTAACAGACTCTGGGGCCAACGTCCTGACTTTC
many TRBD1 TRBJ2-7 TRBV12-3/TRBV12-4 CASSFDRVYEQYF TGTGCCAGCAGTTTCGACAGGGTCTACGAGCAGTACTTC
once TRBD2 TRBJ2-2 TRBV9 CASTKHSGRNTGELFF TGTGCCAGCACCAAACATAGCGGGAGGAACACCGGGGAGCTGTTTTTT
- TRBD2 TRBJ2-3 TRBV4-2 CASSQDGLAGDTQYF TGTGCCAGCAGCCAAGATGGACTAGCTGGCGATACGCAGTATTTT
many - TRBJ1-2 TRBV19 CASIGVNYGYTF TGTGCCAGTATCGGGGTAAACTATGGCTACACCTTC
- - TRBJ2-7 TRBV7-2 CASSLGNGRVSEQYF TGTGCCAGCAGCTTAGGTAACGGGAGAGTGTCCGAGCAGTACTTC
few - TRBJ1-1 TRBV6-8 CVGGNTEAFF TGTGTAGGGGGGAACACTGAAGCTTTCTTT
many - TRBJ2-5 TRBV28 CASSSSGGPYETQYF TGTGCCAGCAGTTCCTCAGGGGGGCCATACGAGACCCAGTACTTC
few TRBD2 TRBJ2-3 TRBV3-1 CASSPSGRTTDTQYF TGTGCCAGCAGCCCTAGCGGGAGAACAACAGATACGCAGTATTTT
few TRBD1 TRBJ1-6 TRBV9 CASSVATGQGGSPLHF TGTGCCAGCAGCGTAGCTACGGGACAGGGAGGGTCACCCCTCCACTTT
few - TRBJ2-2 TRBV6-5 CASSYFRDTGELFF TGTGCCAGCAGTTACTTCAGGGATACCGGGGAGCTGTTTTTT
few - TRBJ1-5 TRBV12-3/TRBV12-4 CASSHFSTPDQPQHF TGTGCCAGCAGCCATTTTTCTACACCCGATCAGCCCCAGCATTTT
- - TRBJ1-1 TRBV19 CATKDTLNTEAFF TGTGCCACCAAGGACACCTTGAACACTGAAGCTTTCTTT
few TRBD1 TRBJ1-5 TRBV20-1 CSARETSGGPYSNQPQHF TGCAGTGCTAGAGAGACTTCAGGGGGACCTTATAGCAATCAGCCCCAGCATTTT
many TRBD1 TRBJ2-5 TRBV5-1 CASSDGQAPRETQYF TGCGCCAGCAGCGACGGACAGGCCCCTCGGGAGACCCAGTACTTC
- - TRBJ1-6 TRBV15 CATSGWGGSYNSPLHF TGTGCCACCAGCGGCTGGGGCGGCTCCTATAATTCACCCCTCCACTTT
few - TRBJ2-7 TRBV25-1 CASSEKGHRAATYEQYF TGTGCCAGCAGTGAGAAAGGACACCGGGCCGCAACCTACGAGCAGTACTTC
many TRBD2 TRBJ2-1 TRBV10-3 CAISQTSGGDNEQFF TGTGCCATCAGTCAGACTAGCGGGGGGGACAATGAGCAGTTCTTC
- - TRBJ2-2 TRBV29-1 CSVSWGAGELFF TGCAGCGTTAGCTGGGGAGCCGGGGAGCTGTTTTTT